This record concerns one TCR beta chain sequence. Its antigen specificity is not known. No much larger clonotype is one base removed from it; base qualities were not supplied. According to the study, the label for this sample's treatment or condition signals: some 20 received Ad26.COV2.S at low or high dose, single or two shots; roughly 5 received placebo; per-sample allocation not given. For vaccine and placebo recipients, the sequenced repertoires came from samples collected on day 63 after the first injection. Cohort 1b enrolled 25 to 30 adults aged 18-55 years at a single site in Boston, USA, between 29 July and 7 August 2020. As a vaccine, Ad26.COV2.S was a replication-incompetent adenovirus type 26 vector that expressed a prefusion-stabilized SARS-CoV-2 spike protein derived from the original Wuhan strain. TCRbeta CDR3 regions were sequenced with the immunoSEQ Assay. After extraction, genomic DNA underwent amplification by bias-controlled multiplex PCR, followed by high-throughput sequencing. Processing in the source paper ran as follows. To quantify the absolute abundance of every unique TCRbeta CDR3 region, sequences were collapsed and filtered. Usable DNA was measured by amplifying reference genes present in all nucleated cells, and TCRbeta template counts were normalized to that usable DNA to estimate T cell fraction. Repertoire TCRs were annotated as SARS-CoV-2-specific when V gene, CDR3 amino acid sequence and J gene were exactly matched to a known reactive TCR set. The reference SARS-CoV-2 TCR set was derived from MIRA and filtered for enrichment in COVID-19-positive ImmuneCODE repertoires, a step that removed public or cross-reactive TCRs. Drawing on the MIRA antigens, annotated TCRs were analysed further at the level of specific ORF or position within ORF. Breadth was defined as annotated unique rearrangements over total unique productive rearrangements; depth was the summed frequency of those rearrangements. Two-sided Wilcoxon rank-sum tests were applied when comparing TCR breadth between groups. TCRdb obtained this table from immuneACCESS and retained in-frame rearrangements with V and J assigned. These tables miss some clones; where compared with another copy, unresolved V genes account for less than half of the shortfall, and the remainder is unexplained. V and J calls and clone size are copied from that table; D and trimming were computed from the DNA. The sample includes 450,000 to 550,000 clones, with approximately 92% observed a single time. The top ten clones comprise around 2.6% of the sample.

These data are taken from a study of Ad26.COV2.S vaccination and SARS-CoV-2 variants (dated by TCRdb to about 2021). About the study as a whole: Vaccine-arm donors were drawn from COV1001, a multicentre, randomized, double-blind, placebo-controlled phase I-IIa trial of Ad26.COV2.S in healthy adults. Ad26.COV2.S was administered intramuscularly at a dose of 5x10^10 or 1x10^11 viral particles, either as one shot or as two shots given 56 days apart. The specificity and breadth of SARS-CoV-2-reactive T cell receptors after Ad26.COV2.S vaccination were assessed by TCRbeta repertoire sequencing. The TCR-sequenced set comprised roughly 30 samples: approximately 19 Ad26.COV2.S vaccine recipients, 5 placebo recipients and 8 SARS-CoV-2 convalescent individuals. Participants in the trial were split at random into five groups of five each, receiving low-dose or high-dose Ad26.COV2.S once or twice, or else placebo on both occasions. Blinding of investigators to trial group allocation was maintained during experiments and outcome assessment.

Trimming removed 0 bases from V and 5 bases from J; the gene matches leave 2 bases unexplained. The germline V gene provides CDR1 ENHRY and CDR2 SYGVKD. The CDR3 runs 15 residues from the cysteine to the phenylalanine. Only the CDR3 part of the read is kept: 45 bases, read in frame from the first base. Study-wide conclusions, independent of this receptor: After vaccination, spike-specific CD8+ and CD4+ T cell responses were reported to show substantial breadth. The authors noted that total T cell responses may have been underestimated by the TCR breadth and depth analyses. The study was not powered to compare responses between vaccine doses or regimens. Compared with placebo recipients, Ad26.COV2.S recipients showed higher spike-specific TCR breadth (P = 0.0014). Vaccine and placebo recipients had similar non-spike TCR breadth, a finding consistent with the vaccine containing only spike.

The sequence joins TRBV10-3 to TRBJ1-5; TRBD1 matches 9 bases in the middle. The specimen was peripheral blood, collected in a trial of Ad26.COV2.S vaccine versus placebo. The TCR comes from a person aged 18 to 65 who received the Ad26.COV2.S COVID-19 vaccine or a placebo. In nucleotides, the sequence is TGTGCCATCAGTGAGTCAACAGGGGGCCATCAGCCCCAGCATTTT. Its amino acids are CAISESTGGHQPQHF.